This entry concerns a single T cell receptor (beta chain). This specimen belongs to a study of blood T cell repertoires in COVID-19. Across the study: Researchers got acute and convalescent COVID-19 samples from the United States, Italy and Spain. The analysed material was cDNA or gDNA that came from T cells, B-cell-depleted T cells, or PBMCs.

The CDR3 is 17 amino acids. Per germline, CDR1 SEHNR and CDR2 FQNEAQ (reference sequence). V dropped 10 bases and J dropped 3; count of bases not matched to a gene: 18. Per the original methods: Reference gene primer amplification gave nucleated cell count estimates. Sequencing was performed with immunoSEQ multiplex PCR; in TCRdb, only in-frame clones are kept and a portion is missing. V and J calls and clone size come straight from that table; D and trimming were deduced from the DNA. This table has tens of thousands of clones, 60% to 85% appearing once. The source of this sequence is a man aged 65 to 85 with active or convalescent COVID-19. V usage is TRBV7-9 and J usage is TRBJ2-5, with 9 nucleotides matching TRBD2. Material: peripheral blood. CDR3 residues: CAIPSGQTSGLKETQYF. The CDR3 DNA reads TGTGCCATCCCCAGCGGCCAGACTAGCGGACTAAAAGAGACCCAGTACTTC.